These T cell receptor beta chains were read from a single sample in a study of T cells in Graves' hyperthyroidism and ophthalmopathy. Each CDR3 protein is one row after TCRdb ran MiXCR on the multiplex PCR reads. This table holds over 700,000 distinct CDR3 sequences, about 17% found once. The sample taken for sequencing was blood. These receptors were collected from a woman aged 45 to 65 with Graves' hyperthyroidism that later progressed to Graves' ophthalmopathy. The CDR3 runs from the conserved cysteine through the conserved F or W. The order of the fields is V gene, D gene, CDR3 length, J gene, clone size, CDR3 DNA, CDR3 protein. D genes are given only for firm matches. Size values are once, few and many counts, or a class for expanded clones, and some rows have none.

TRBV9	.	15	TRBJ2-3	.	TGTGCCAGCAGCGTAGTTGCCAGCGACACAGATACGCAGTATTTT	CASSVVASDTDTQYF
TRBV18	TRBD1	15	TRBJ2-7	.	TGTGCCAGCTCACCCGGACAGGGGGATTCCCACGAGCAGTACTTC	CASSPGQGDSHEQYF
TRBV11-2	TRBD2	18	TRBJ2-5	.	TGTGCCAGCAGCTTAGCCCTGAGCGGGGGGGCCCTCCAAGAGACCCAGTACTTC	CASSLALSGGALQETQYF
TRBV5-1	.	16	TRBJ1-4	.	TGCGCCAGCAGCTCTCAAGAGAAGGATGGTAATGAAAAACTGTTTTTT	CASSSQEKDGNEKLFF
TRBV6-2/TRBV6-3	.	14	TRBJ2-3	many	TGTGCCAGCAGTTACGGACAGAGCACAGATACGCAGTATTTT	CASSYGQSTDTQYF
TRBV20-1	.	16	TRBJ2-2	few	TGCAGTGTCAAAACCGGGACTCGGGGTGGCACCGGGGAGCTGTTTTTT	CSVKTGTRGGTGELFF
TRBV12-3/TRBV12-4	.	15	TRBJ2-5	.	TGTGCCAGCAGTTTAGTCGGGAGAACGGGAGAGACCCAGTACTTC	CASSLVGRTGETQYF
TRBV20-1	.	15	TRBJ2-2	few	TGCAGTGTTCGACAGGGACGGAGGGACACCGGGGAGCTGTTTTTT	CSVRQGRRDTGELFF
TRBV12-3/TRBV12-4	.	12	TRBJ2-2	.	TGTGCCTTTAAAGAAGACCTCGGGGAGCTGTTTTTT	CAFKEDLGELFF
TRBV20-1	.	12	TRBJ2-7	many	TGCAGTGCTAGCCCCGTCTCCTACGAGCAGTACTTC	CSASPVSYEQYF
TRBV29-1	TRBD2	15	TRBJ2-5	many	TGCAGCGTTGACCCGGGACTAGGGAAACAAGAGACCCAGTACTTC	CSVDPGLGKQETQYF
TRBV7-2	TRBD2	13	TRBJ2-7	.	TGTGCCAGCAGCTTAGAACCGGGACTACGATCTTACTTC	CASSLEPGLRSYF
TRBV19	TRBD1	14	TRBJ1-4	few	TGTGCCAGTAGTATCCGGGACAGACATGAAAAACTGTTTTTT	CASSIRDRHEKLFF
TRBV10-3	.	11	TRBJ2-7	few	TGTGCCATCAGTGGGGCCGACGAGCAGTACTTC	CAISGADEQYF
TRBV7-6	.	16	TRBJ2-7	many	TGTGCCAGCAGCCCCCGTCCAGGGGCAGGCATCTACGAGCAGTACTTC	CASSPRPGAGIYEQYF
TRBV27	TRBD2	16	TRBJ2-2	many	TGTGCCAGCAGTTTGGGGCGGGGGAGGATCACCGGGGAGCTGTTTTTT	CASSLGRGRITGELFF
TRBV7-3	TRBD2	16	TRBJ2-5	many	TGTGCCAGCAGCTCGATAGCGGGGGGGAGCCAAGAGACCCAGTACTTC	CASSSIAGGSQETQYF
TRBV3-1	.	12	TRBJ1-4	many	TGTGCCAGCGCCGGGGGGGGCGCGAAACTGTTTTTT	CASAGGGAKLFF
TRBV7-3	.	14	TRBJ1-6	many	TGTGCCAGCAGCTTGGCGGGAGGGGGTTCACCCCTCCACTTT	CASSLAGGGSPLHF
TRBV7-3	.	14	TRBJ1-1	.	TGTGCCAGCAGCCGCGATTCAGGGGAGACTGAAGCTTTCTTT	CASSRDSGETEAFF
TRBV6-1	TRBD2	22	TRBJ2-2	.	TGTGCCAGCAGTCACCCTTGGCGGACTAGCGGGGGGGCCTTCCCGCGCACCGGGGAGCTGTTTTTT	CASSHPWRTSGGAFPRTGELFF
TRBV19	.	12	TRBJ1-5	few	TGTGCCACCTCCCCCAGGGACCAGCCCCAGCATTTT	CATSPRDQPQHF
TRBV7-3	.	14	TRBJ2-5	.	TGTGCCAGCAGCCCCTGGGCTAGCGAAGAGACCCAGTACTTC	CASSPWASEETQYF
TRBV7-2	.	15	TRBJ2-5	few	TGTGCCAGCAGCCCTCTCTCCTTTGGTAGGGAGACCCAGTACTTC	CASSPLSFGRETQYF
TRBV13	.	15	TRBJ2-3	.	TGTGCCACCAGCCTGAGGGGGGTGGGCACAGATACGCAGTATTTT	CATSLRGVGTDTQYF
TRBV20-1	TRBD1	14	TRBJ1-1	.	TGCAGTGCTAGAGACGCAGGGGGTTTGAGGGAAGCTTTCTTT	CSARDAGGLREAFF
TRBV6-1	.	14	TRBJ1-2	many	TGTGCCAGCACCACGGGGCGGGGGACCTATGGCTACACCTTC	CASTTGRGTYGYTF
TRBV20-1	.	15	TRBJ1-1	many	TGCAGTGCTTCGACAGGTTTAAGAATTGGGGCTGAAGCTTTCTTT	CSASTGLRIGAEAFF
TRBV24-1	.	16	TRBJ2-3	.	TGTGCCACCAGTGGCCGGGTCGATTCTAGCACAGATACGCAGTATTTT	CATSGRVDSSTDTQYF
TRBV5-1	TRBD1	16	TRBJ1-2	few	TGCGCCAGCAGTCAGACTTACAGGGGGCCCGTCCATGGCTACACCTTC	CASSQTYRGPVHGYTF
TRBV27	.	15	TRBJ2-3	few	TGTGCCAGCGGGTTGGGGGGGGGGGCCACAGATACGCAGTATTTT	CASGLGGGATDTQYF
TRBV4-1	TRBD1	14	TRBJ1-4	.	TGCGCCAGCAGCCGCGGGGACAGGTCTGAAAAACTGTTTTTT	CASSRGDRSEKLFF
TRBV7-9	TRBD2	14	TRBJ2-3	.	TGTGCCAGCAACTTAGCGGGGTCGGCAGATACGCAGTATTTT	CASNLAGSADTQYF
TRBV27	TRBD1	16	TRBJ1-1	many	TGTGCCAGCAGCGGGTCGCCCGGGACAGTGATGATCGGCGCTTTCTTT	CASSGSPGTVMIGAFF
TRBV12-5	.	13	TRBJ2-1	.	TGTGCTAGTGGTTTGCAAGTCCTCCATGAGCAGTTCTTC	CASGLQVLHEQFF
TRBV5-6	.	17	TRBJ2-4	few	TGTGCCAGCAGCTTTCTTCTGGACCAGAGTTTCAAAAACATTCAGTACTTC	CASSFLLDQSFKNIQYF
TRBV10-1	.	13	TRBJ1-5	few	TGCGCCAGCAGTGATGAGGGAATGCAGCCCCAGCATTTT	CASSDEGMQPQHF
TRBV20-1	TRBD2	16	TRBJ2-1	few	TGCAGTGCTACTGTGATAGCGGGGGTTTCCTACAATGAGCAGTTCTTC	CSATVIAGVSYNEQFF
TRBV20-1	.	13	TRBJ1-6	.	TGCAGTGCTAGACCCGACAGTAATTCACCCCTCCACTTT	CSARPDSNSPLHF
TRBV19	TRBD1	15	TRBJ1-5	.	TGTGCCAGTAGTATTGGGACAGGGATCGAACAGCCCCAGCATTTT	CASSIGTGIEQPQHF
TRBV11-2	.	13	TRBJ2-5	many	TGTGCCAGCAGCTTAGCACAGAAAGAGACCCAGTACTTC	CASSLAQKETQYF
TRBV6-4	TRBD1	17	TRBJ2-7	.	TGTGCCAGCAGTGAGTTAGAAGGGGACAGAGGCACCTACGAGCAGTACTTC	CASSELEGDRGTYEQYF